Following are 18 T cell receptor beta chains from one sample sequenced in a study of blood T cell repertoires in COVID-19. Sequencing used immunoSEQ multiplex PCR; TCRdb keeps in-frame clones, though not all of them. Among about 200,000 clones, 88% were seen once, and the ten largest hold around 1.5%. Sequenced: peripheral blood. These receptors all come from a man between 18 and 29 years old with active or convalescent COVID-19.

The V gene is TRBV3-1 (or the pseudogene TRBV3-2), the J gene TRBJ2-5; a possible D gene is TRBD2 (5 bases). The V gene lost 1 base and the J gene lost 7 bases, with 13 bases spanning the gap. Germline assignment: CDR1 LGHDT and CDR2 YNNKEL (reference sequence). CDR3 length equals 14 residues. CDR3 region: CASSQVSGVGTQYF. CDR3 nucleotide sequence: TGTGCCAGCAGCCAAGTCTCCGGGGTGGGGACCCAGTACTTC.

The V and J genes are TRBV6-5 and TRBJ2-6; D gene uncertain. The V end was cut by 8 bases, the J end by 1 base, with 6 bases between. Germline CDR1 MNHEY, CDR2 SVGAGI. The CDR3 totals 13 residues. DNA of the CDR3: TGTGCCAGCGACTTATCTGGGGCCAACGTCCTGACTTTC. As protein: CASDLSGANVLTF.

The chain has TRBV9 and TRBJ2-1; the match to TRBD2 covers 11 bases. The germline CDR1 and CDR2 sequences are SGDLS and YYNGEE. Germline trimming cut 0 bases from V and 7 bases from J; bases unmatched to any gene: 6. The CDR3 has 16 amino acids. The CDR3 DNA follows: TGTGCCAGCAGCGTAGTAGCTCTAGCGGGAGGAAATGAGCAGTTCTTC. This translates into CASSVVALAGGNEQFF.

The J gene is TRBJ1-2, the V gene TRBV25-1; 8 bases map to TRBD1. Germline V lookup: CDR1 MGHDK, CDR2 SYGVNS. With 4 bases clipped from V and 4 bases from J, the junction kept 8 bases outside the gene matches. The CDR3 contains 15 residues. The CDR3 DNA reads TGTGCCAGCAGTGCGGACAGGGAGGTCGTCTATGGCTACACCTTC. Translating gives CASSADREVVYGYTF.

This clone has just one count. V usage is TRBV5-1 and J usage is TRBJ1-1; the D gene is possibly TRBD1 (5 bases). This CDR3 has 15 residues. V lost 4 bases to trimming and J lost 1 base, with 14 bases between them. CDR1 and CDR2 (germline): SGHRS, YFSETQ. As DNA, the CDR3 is TGCGCCAGCAGCACAGGTCAGGTTGCGAACACTGAAGCTTTCTTT. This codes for CASSTGQVANTEAFF.

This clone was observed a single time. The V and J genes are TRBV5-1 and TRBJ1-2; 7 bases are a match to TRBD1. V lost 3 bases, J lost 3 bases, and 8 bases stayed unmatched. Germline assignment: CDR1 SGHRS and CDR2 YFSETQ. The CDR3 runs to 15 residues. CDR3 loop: CASSSTKGGDYGYTF. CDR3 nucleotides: TGCGCCAGCAGCTCCACTAAAGGGGGCGACTATGGCTACACCTTC.

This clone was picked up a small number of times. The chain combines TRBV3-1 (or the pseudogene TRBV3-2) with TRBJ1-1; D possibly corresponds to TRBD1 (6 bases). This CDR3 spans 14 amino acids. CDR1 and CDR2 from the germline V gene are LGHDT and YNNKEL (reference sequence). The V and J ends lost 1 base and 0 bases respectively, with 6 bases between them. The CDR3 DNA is TGTGCCAGCAGCCAAGCAGGGGTGAACACTGAAGCTTTCTTT. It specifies CASSQAGVNTEAFF.

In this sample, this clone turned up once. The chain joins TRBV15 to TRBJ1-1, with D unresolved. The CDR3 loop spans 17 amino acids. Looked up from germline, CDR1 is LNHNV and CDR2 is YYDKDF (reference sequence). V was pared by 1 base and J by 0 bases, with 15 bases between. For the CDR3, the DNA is TGTGCCACCAGCAGAGGGGTTGCCGGGAGCTTGAACACTGAAGCTTTCTTT. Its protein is CATSRGVAGSLNTEAFF.

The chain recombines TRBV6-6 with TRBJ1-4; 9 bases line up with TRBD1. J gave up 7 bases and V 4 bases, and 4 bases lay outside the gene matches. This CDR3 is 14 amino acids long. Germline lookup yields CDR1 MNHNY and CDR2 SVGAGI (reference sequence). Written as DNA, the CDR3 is TGTGCCAGCAGTTTGGGACAGGGTAGTGAAAAACTGTTTTTT. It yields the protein CASSLGQGSEKLFF.

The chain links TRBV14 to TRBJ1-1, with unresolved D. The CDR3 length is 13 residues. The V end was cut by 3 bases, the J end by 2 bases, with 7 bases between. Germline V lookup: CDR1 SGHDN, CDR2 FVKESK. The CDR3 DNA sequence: TGTGCCAGCAGCCAGTCAGGTAACACTGAAGCTTTCTTT. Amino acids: CASSQSGNTEAFF.

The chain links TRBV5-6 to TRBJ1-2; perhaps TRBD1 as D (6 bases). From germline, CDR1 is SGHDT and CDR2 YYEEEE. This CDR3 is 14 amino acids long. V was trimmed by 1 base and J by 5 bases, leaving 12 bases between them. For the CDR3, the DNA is TGTGCCAGCAGCTTGTACAGGGAAAGTTATGGCTACACCTTC. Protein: CASSLYRESYGYTF. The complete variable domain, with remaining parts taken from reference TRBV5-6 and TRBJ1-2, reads DAGVTQSPTHLIKTRGQQVTLRCSPKSGHDTVSWYQQALGQGPQFIFQYYEEEERQRGNFPDRFSGHQFPNYSSELNVNALLLGDSALYLCASSLYRESYGYTFGSGTRLTVV.

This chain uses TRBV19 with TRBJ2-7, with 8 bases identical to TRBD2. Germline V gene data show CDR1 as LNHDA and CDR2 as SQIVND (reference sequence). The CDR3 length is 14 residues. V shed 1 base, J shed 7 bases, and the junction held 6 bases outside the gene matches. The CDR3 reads CASSIGGSGDEQYF. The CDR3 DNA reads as TGTGCCAGTAGTATAGGCGGTAGCGGGGATGAGCAGTACTTC.

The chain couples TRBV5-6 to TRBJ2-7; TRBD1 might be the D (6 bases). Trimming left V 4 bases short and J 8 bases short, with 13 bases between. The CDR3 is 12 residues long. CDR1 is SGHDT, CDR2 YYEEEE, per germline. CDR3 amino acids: CASSKGQPKQYF. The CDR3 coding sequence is TGTGCCAGCAGCAAAGGACAGCCCAAGCAGTACTTC.

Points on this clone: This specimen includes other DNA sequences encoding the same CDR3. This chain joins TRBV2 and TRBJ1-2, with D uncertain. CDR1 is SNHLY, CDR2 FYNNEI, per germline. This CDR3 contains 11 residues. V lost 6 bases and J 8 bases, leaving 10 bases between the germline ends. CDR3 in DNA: TGTGCCAGCAGCCAGACTGGGGGCTACACCTTC. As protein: CASSQTGGYTF.

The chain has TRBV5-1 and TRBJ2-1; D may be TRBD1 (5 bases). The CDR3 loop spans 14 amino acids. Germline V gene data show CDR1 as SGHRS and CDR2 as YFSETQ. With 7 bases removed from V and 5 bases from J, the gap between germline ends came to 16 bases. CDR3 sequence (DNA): TGCGCCAGCCGTCTCCTGTTAGGGGACAATGAGCAGTTCTTC. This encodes CASRLLLGDNEQFF. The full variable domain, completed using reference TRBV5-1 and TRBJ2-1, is KAGVTQTPRYLIKTRGQQVTLSCSPISGHRSVSWYQQTPGQGLQFLFEYFSETQRNKGNFPGRFSGRQFSNSRSEMNVSTLELGDSALYLCASRLLLGDNEQFFGPGTRLTVL.

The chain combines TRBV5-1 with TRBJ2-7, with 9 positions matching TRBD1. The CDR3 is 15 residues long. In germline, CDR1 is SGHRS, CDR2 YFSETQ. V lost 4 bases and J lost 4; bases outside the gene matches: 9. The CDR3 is CASSVTGGSSYEQYF. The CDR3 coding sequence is TGCGCCAGCAGCGTAACAGGGGGCTCATCATACGAGCAGTACTTC.

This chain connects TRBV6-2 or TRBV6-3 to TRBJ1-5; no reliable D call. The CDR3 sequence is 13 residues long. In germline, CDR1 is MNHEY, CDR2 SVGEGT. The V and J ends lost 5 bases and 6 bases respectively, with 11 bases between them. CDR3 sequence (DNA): TGTGCCAGCAGTATAAGCGTTTCTCAGCCCCAGCATTTT. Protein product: CASSISVSQPQHF.

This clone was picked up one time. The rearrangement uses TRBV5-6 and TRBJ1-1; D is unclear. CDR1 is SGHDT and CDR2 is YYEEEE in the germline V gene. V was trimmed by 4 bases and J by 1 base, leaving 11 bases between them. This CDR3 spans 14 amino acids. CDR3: CASSSTVTNTEAFF. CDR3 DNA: TGTGCCAGCAGCAGTACAGTTACGAACACTGAAGCTTTCTTT. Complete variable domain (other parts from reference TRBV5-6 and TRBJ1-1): DAGVTQSPTHLIKTRGQQVTLRCSPKSGHDTVSWYQQALGQGPQFIFQYYEEEERQRGNFPDRFSGHQFPNYSSELNVNALLLGDSALYLCASSSTVTNTEAFFGQGTRLTVV.